This T cell receptor beta chain was identified during a study of Graves' ophthalmopathy and Graves' hyperthyroidism. Study-level information: Hyperthyroidism counted as stable given no ophthalmopathy within 18 months of follow-up.

CDR1 is SGDLS, CDR2 YYNGEE, per germline. The CDR3 has 15 amino acids. This clonotype was counted ten times or more. What it recognizes is unknown. The junction and the germline gene differ at one end; a read error may be behind it. RNA transcripts yielded amplified TCR beta CDR3 regions. Second-round multiplex PCR came after first-round RT-PCR with HTBI primers. TCRdb reprocessed the multiplex PCR reads with MiXCR, giving one entry per CDR3 protein. The table lists 900,000 to 1,200,000 distinct CDR3 sequences, roughly two fifths of them singletons. Notes on the study in general: Among expanded thyroid clonotypes above 0.001 frequency, most also occurred in blood.

Other autoimmune diseases, uncontrolled infections, pregnancy or lactation led to the exclusion of patients. V usage is TRBV9 and J usage is TRBJ1-1; tentative D call: TRBD1 (5 bases). This receptor was taken from an adult man with Graves' hyperthyroidism. The specimen was peripheral blood or thyroid tissue (not recorded which). This CDR3 is CASGVGEGLNTEAFF. The CDR3 bases are TGTGCCAGCGGCGTAGGTGAGGGGCTGAACACTGAAGCTTTCTTT.